The next 25 T cell receptor beta chains were all read from a single sample in a study of technical replicates of blood from a few donors (TCRdb year 2017). The library was generated by the immunoSEQ multiplex PCR assay. Not all clones reach the TCRdb copy of this immuneACCESS table, which keeps in-frame sequences only. Checked studies attribute under half of the gap to unresolved V genes and leave the rest unexplained. The sample table holds more than 90,000 clones, of which roughly 96% were seen once. The ten most abundant clones make up around 0.35% of the sample. The sample was T cells isolated from PBMCs. The receptors come from a human donor in good health.

This clone was counted a single time. V gene TRBV7-2 combines with J gene TRBJ1-4; D is undetermined. CDR3 length: 16 amino acids. Between the trimmed V and J ends, which lost 0 bases and 4 bases, there was a span of 12 bases. Per the germline V gene, CDR1 is SGHTA and CDR2 is FQGNSA. CDR3 sequence (DNA): TGTGCCAGCAGCTTAGCGCGGGCAGCTAGTAATGAAAAACTGTTTTTT. Translated: CASSLARAASNEKLFF. Filled out from reference TRBV7-2 and TRBJ1-4, the complete variable domain reads GAGVSQSPSNKVTEKGKDVELRCDPISGHTALYWYRQSLGQGLEFLIYFQGNSAPDKSGLPSDRFSAERTGGSVSTLTIQRTQQEDSAVYLCASSLARAASNEKLFFGSGTQLSVL.

The chain employs TRBV25-1 and TRBJ2-7, with TRBD1 matching 8 bases. Germline CDR1 and CDR2: MGHDK and SYGVNS. With 5 bases clipped from V and 7 bases from J, the junction kept 7 bases outside the gene matches. This CDR3 is built from 13 residues. Here the CDR3 reads CASSHRGTGEQYF. DNA of the CDR3: TGTGCCAGCAGTCACCGGGGGACAGGAGAGCAGTACTTC.

CDR3 in amino acids: CASSVGFQGPKQGKLFF. Here the CDR3 DNA reads TGTGCCAGCAGTGTCGGTTTCCAGGGTCCAAAACAAGGAAAACTGTTTTTT. The rearrangement links TRBV6-1 to TRBJ1-4; TRBD1 is a possible D gene (5 bases). This CDR3 spans 17 amino acids. V dropped 4 bases and J dropped 10 bases, with 25 bases sitting between them. The germline CDR1 and CDR2 sequences are MNHNS and SASEGT.

This chain connects TRBV28 to TRBJ2-1; TRBD2 aligns across 16 bases. This CDR3 spans 17 amino acids. Germline CDR1 MDHEN, CDR2 SYDVKM. Losses at the gene ends were 7 bases for V and 7 bases for J; bases not matched to a gene: 10. The CDR3, as DNA: TGTGCCAGCAAAGCTCCGGGACTAGCGGGAGGGTTAAATGAGCAGTTCTTC. Its protein product is CASKAPGLAGGLNEQFF.

The table lists this clone with a count of one. The CDR3 DNA reads as TGTGCCAGCAGCTCGGACAGGGATCAGCCCCAGCATTTT. Translated, it gives CASSSDRDQPQHF. This chain links TRBV5-6 with TRBJ1-5; 8 nucleotides align to TRBD1. Unmatched junction bases numbered 1, after V lost 3 bases and J lost 5 bases. The germline V gene has CDR1 SGHDT and CDR2 YYEEEE. The CDR3 consists of 13 residues.

This clone was seen once. This chain uses TRBV30 with TRBJ2-7; D may be TRBD1 (6 bases). Trimming took off 3 bases at V and 6 bases at J, with 9 bases between the two ends. Germline V lookup: CDR1 GTSNPN, CDR2 SVGIG (reference sequence). CDR3 length equals 11 residues. The CDR3 here is CAWRTRGEQYF. Written as DNA, the CDR3 is TGTGCCTGGAGAACCAGGGGCGAGCAGTACTTC.

The V and J genes are TRBV28 and TRBJ1-2; 8 bases align to TRBD1. J gave up 4 bases and V 6 bases, and 10 bases lay outside the gene matches. This CDR3 is 15 amino acids long. Germline CDR1 and CDR2: MDHEN and SYDVKM. CDR3 amino acids: CASRDRQGRSYGYTF. CDR3 DNA: TGTGCCAGCAGGGATCGACAGGGGAGGTCCTATGGCTACACCTTC.

This chain links TRBV7-3 with TRBJ2-2, with 14 bases identical to TRBD2. Germline CDR1 reads SGHTA; CDR2 reads FQGTGA. The V and J ends lost 3 bases and 1 base, in that order; junction bases with no gene match: 1. The CDR3 has 17 amino acids. CDR3 DNA sequence: TGTGCCAGCAGCTTCGGGACTAGCGGGAGGAACACCGGGGAGCTGTTTTTT. It specifies CASSFGTSGRNTGELFF.

This clone was counted only a few times. The chain links TRBV7-3 to TRBJ1-1, with D perhaps matching TRBD1 (5 bases). CDR1 and CDR2 (germline): SGHTA, FQGTGA. The V end was cut by 0 bases, the J end by 0 bases, with 8 bases between. CDR3 length equals 15 residues. CDR3 region: CASSLTRQLNTEAFF. The CDR3 region has the DNA TGTGCCAGCAGCTTAACGAGACAGTTGAACACTGAAGCTTTCTTT. The whole variable domain, remainder taken from reference TRBV7-3 and TRBJ1-1, is GAGVSQTPSNKVTEKGKYVELRCDPISGHTALYWYRQSLGQGPEFLIYFQGTGAADDSGLPNDRFFAVRPEGSVSTLKIQRTERGDSAVYLCASSLTRQLNTEAFFGQGTRLTVV.

V usage is TRBV4-3 and J usage is TRBJ2-3, with 7 bases lining up with TRBD2. This CDR3 comprises 17 residues. After removal of 2 bases from V and 0 bases from J, the junction contained 8 bases not matched to a gene. The germline V gene encodes CDR1 LGHNA and CDR2 YSLEER. CDR3 sequence reads: CASSQPGAGASTDTQYF. CDR3 sequence (DNA): TGCGCCAGCAGCCAACCTGGTGCGGGAGCTAGCACAGATACGCAGTATTTT.

This clone has just one count. The genes are TRBV30 and TRBJ2-7; 10 bases line up with TRBD1. Germline V gene sequence: CDR1 GTSNPN, CDR2 SVGIG (reference sequence). This CDR3 has 15 residues. V lost 1 base and J lost 3; bases outside the gene matches: 6. The CDR3 sequence is CAWSEGTGERYEQYF. Here the CDR3 DNA reads TGTGCCTGGAGTGAAGGGACAGGGGAACGCTACGAGCAGTACTTC.

Turning to this clone: The same CDR3 can be traced to other DNA sequences in this sample. The V call is TRBV19, the J call TRBJ2-3; 16 nucleotides line up with TRBD2. The V gene's germline CDR1 is LNHDA and CDR2 SQIVND (reference sequence). The CDR3 is 18 residues long. With 4 bases clipped from V and 2 bases from J, the junction kept 6 bases outside the gene matches. The CDR3 DNA is TGTGCCAGTAGTACACCGGGACTAGCGGGAGGGCCCACAGATACGCAGTATTTT. It translates to CASSTPGLAGGPTDTQYF.

The V call is TRBV5-6, the J call TRBJ1-4; 10 bases map to TRBD1. The CDR3 is 15 amino acids. V trimming: 3 bases; J trimming: 8 bases; junction bases outside the gene matches: 7. The germline CDR1 and CDR2 sequences are SGHDT and YYEEEE. The CDR3 DNA reads as TGTGCCAGCAGCTCGTCCGGGACAGGGGAAGAAAAACTGTTTTTT. It codes for CASSSSGTGEEKLFF.

The V gene is TRBV18, the J gene TRBJ2-2, with 14 bases fitting TRBD2. Germline values: CDR1 KGHSH, CDR2 LQKENI. Unmatched junction bases numbered 4, after V lost 3 bases and J lost 4 bases. The CDR3 is 17 residues long. The CDR3 coding sequence is TGTGCCAGCTCACCGGGACTAGCGGGAGCAATCACCGGGGAGCTGTTTTTT. This sequence encodes CASSPGLAGAITGELFF.

The rearrangement links TRBV19 to TRBJ1-1; D gene unclear. V lost 3 bases and J 1 base, leaving 6 bases between the germline ends. This CDR3 comprises 13 residues. From germline, CDR1 is LNHDA and CDR2 SQIVND (reference sequence). The CDR3 nucleotides are TGTGCCAGTAGTATCTCGGGGAACACTGAAGCTTTCTTT. Residues: CASSISGNTEAFF. The full variable domain, completed using reference TRBV19 and TRBJ1-1, is DGGITQSPKYLFRKEGQNVTLSCEQNLNHDAMYWYRQDPGQGLRLIYYSQIVNDFQKGDIAEGYSVSREKKESFPLTVTSAQKNPTAFYLCASSISGNTEAFFGQGTRLTVV.

This rearrangement joins TRBV19 to TRBJ1-1, with D tentatively TRBD1 (5 bases). This CDR3 has 13 residues. The ends were cut back, 7 bases at V and 0 bases at J, with 9 bases in the middle. The V gene's germline CDR1 is LNHDA and CDR2 SQIVND (reference sequence). The CDR3 loop is CASIGGVNTEAFF. The CDR3 nucleotides are TGTGCCAGTATTGGGGGGGTGAACACTGAAGCTTTCTTT.

The gene calls are TRBV27 and TRBJ1-5, with 8 bases fitting TRBD1. CDR1 and CDR2 (germline): MNHEY, SMNVEV (reference sequence). Trimming cost V 9 bases and J 5 bases; bases outside gene matches: 12. This CDR3 is 15 amino acids long. This CDR3 reads CASEVGQGGDQPQHF. The CDR3 nucleotides read TGTGCCAGTGAGGTCGGACAGGGAGGCGATCAGCCCCAGCATTTT.

The CDR3 protein is CASSLVGGRIQETQYF. CDR3 bases: TGCGCCAGCAGCTTAGTAGGCGGGAGGATTCAGGAGACCCAGTACTTC. The rearrangement joins TRBV5-1 to TRBJ2-5; 8 positions agree with TRBD2. The CDR3 loop spans 16 amino acids. Germline V gene lookup returns CDR1 SGHRS and CDR2 YFSETQ. V was clipped by 2 bases and J by 5 bases; unmatched bases: 11.

J is TRBJ2-1 and V is TRBV14; 7 bases line up with TRBD2. This CDR3 is 14 amino acids long. CDR1 is SGHDN, CDR2 FVKESK, per germline. V trimming: 1 base; J trimming: 5 bases; junction bases outside the gene matches: 2. The CDR3 DNA is TGTGCCAGCAGCCAAGGACTAGCTGACAATGAGCAGTTCTTC. As protein: CASSQGLADNEQFF.

V and J are TRBV30 and TRBJ1-4, with unresolved D. CDR1 GTSNPN and CDR2 SVGIG come from the germline V gene (reference sequence). Trimming took off 2 bases at V and 1 base at J, with 11 bases between the two ends. This CDR3 is 15 amino acids long. The CDR3: CAWSRGEGTNEKLFF. Here the CDR3 DNA reads TGTGCCTGGAGTCGGGGAGAGGGAACTAATGAAAAACTGTTTTTT.

This chain links TRBV7-6 with TRBJ2-3, with 7 nucleotides matching TRBD2. With 7 bases clipped from V and 3 bases from J, the junction kept 10 bases outside the gene matches. The CDR3 loop spans 15 amino acids. Germline lookup yields CDR1 SGHVS and CDR2 FNYEAQ. The DNA for the CDR3 is TGTGCCAGCAAGAAAGGGACTATTCGAACAGATACGCAGTATTTT. It is translated as CASKKGTIRTDTQYF.

Concerning this clone: This is likely a read error, given that the CDR3 carries no conserved phenylalanine or tryptophan at its end. The gene calls are TRBV4-3 and TRBJ2-7, with TRBD1 identical over 9 bases. CDR3 length equals 18 residues. Germline V gene lookup returns CDR1 LGHNA and CDR2 YSLEER. J gave up 6 bases and V 0 bases, and 15 bases lay outside the gene matches. CDR3 sequence reads: CASSQDWGTGQGRSEQYL. CDR3 DNA: TGCGCCAGCAGCCAAGATTGGGGCACGGGACAGGGTCGGTCCGAGCAGTACCTC.

V gene TRBV19 combines with J gene TRBJ1-3; tentative D call: TRBD1 (5 bases). CDR3 length: 14 amino acids. V was pared by 7 bases and J by 0 bases, with 10 bases between. Germline CDR1 and CDR2: LNHDA and SQIVND (reference sequence). The DNA for the CDR3 is TGTGCCAGTAACGTAGACAGCTCTGGAAACACCATATATTTT. Translated: CASNVDSSGNTIYF.

The chain uses TRBV6-1 and TRBJ1-2, with a weak D call TRBD1 (5 bases). CDR3 size: 11 residues. V lost 8 bases to trimming and J lost 5 bases, with 9 bases between them. Germline CDR1 MNHNS, CDR2 SASEGT. The CDR3 nucleotides read TGTGCCAGCCGAAGACAGTATGGCTACACCTTC. Translation: CASRRQYGYTF.

The chain carries TRBV18 and TRBJ1-1; D is undetermined. V was clipped by 3 bases and J by 5 bases, with 10 bases between them. In germline, CDR1 is KGHSH, CDR2 LQKENI. This CDR3 spans 13 amino acids. The CDR3 spells CASSPSSRTEAFF. As DNA, the CDR3 is TGTGCCAGCTCACCTTCCTCACGGACTGAAGCTTTCTTT.